Below are 17 T cell receptor beta chains sequenced from a single sample in a study of blood T cell repertoires in COVID-19. The data were produced by immunoSEQ multiplex PCR, yet TCRdb's version contains in-frame clones alone and is incomplete. The repertoire holds 170,000 or so clones, approximately 85% seen once, with approximately 6.2% in the top ten. Sequenced material: PBMCs or T cells enriched from blood (not recorded which). The receptor source for this set is a man aged 40-50 years who had recovered from COVID-19.

The chain recombines TRBV5-1 with TRBJ1-4; TRBD1 matches at 7 bases. The CDR3 runs to 15 residues. V gave up 4 bases and J gave up 3 bases; unmatched junction bases: 6. Germline CDR1 is SGHRS and CDR2 is YFSETQ. The CDR3 DNA reads TGCGCCAGCAGCACATACAGGGGTTCTAATGAAAAACTGTTTTTT. Protein sequence: CASSTYRGSNEKLFF. Looking up the rest from reference TRBV5-1 and TRBJ1-4 gives the full variable domain: KAGVTQTPRYLIKTRGQQVTLSCSPISGHRSVSWYQQTPGQGLQFLFEYFSETQRNKGNFPGRFSGRQFSNSRSEMNVSTLELGDSALYLCASSTYRGSNEKLFFGSGTQLSVL.

This clone was counted between two and nine times. This rearrangement joins TRBV7-2 to TRBJ2-2, with a tentative D call TRBD1 (5 bases). Germline CDR1 and CDR2: SGHTA and FQGNSA. The CDR3 loop spans 14 amino acids. Trimming took 6 bases from V and 4 from J, leaving 12 bases between them. The CDR3 DNA sequence: TGTGCCAGCAGTCTTACAGGAGTCACCGGGGAGCTGTTTTTT. It translates to CASSLTGVTGELFF.

This clone was observed a single time. V gene TRBV7-2 combines with J gene TRBJ1-3; possibly TRBD1 for D (5 bases). Germline V gives CDR1 SGHTA, CDR2 FQGNSA. Trimming left V 0 bases short and J 4 bases short, with 19 bases between. The CDR3 spans 18 residues. This CDR3 is CASSLARIMWGAGNTIYF. The DNA of the CDR3 is TGTGCCAGCAGCTTAGCGAGGATTATGTGGGGCGCCGGAAACACCATATATTTT.

The table lists this clone with a few counts. This chain uses TRBV7-8 with TRBJ1-4; 9 bases are a match to TRBD1. CDR1 is SGHVS, CDR2 FQNEAQ, per germline. Germline trimming cut 5 bases from V and 8 bases from J; bases unmatched to any gene: 12. This CDR3 comprises 16 residues. This CDR3 is CASSRGTGPKWEKLFF. CDR3 sequence (DNA): TGTGCCAGCAGCCGAGGGACAGGGCCTAAATGGGAAAAACTGTTTTTT.

The CDR3 DNA is TGTGCCAGCAGCGCCGGGACTAGCGGGACTACAAGCACAGATACGCAGTATTTT. As protein: CASSAGTSGTTSTDTQYF. The rearrangement links TRBV9 to TRBJ2-3; 13 nucleotides align to TRBD2. Germline V gives CDR1 SGDLS, CDR2 YYNGEE. Trimming removed 3 bases from V and 0 bases from J; junction bases left unmatched: 7. The CDR3 runs 18 residues.

This sequence joins TRBV5-1 and TRBJ1-5, with D possibly TRBD1 on 6 matching bases. V lost 1 base and J lost 2, with 10 bases in between. Germline V gene lookup returns CDR1 SGHRS and CDR2 YFSETQ. The CDR3 contains 15 residues. The CDR3 DNA follows: TGCGCCAGCAGCTTGAAGGGGGACGGCAATCAGCCCCAGCATTTT. Translation gives CASSLKGDGNQPQHF.

The chain employs TRBV7-9 and TRBJ2-5; 10 bases map to TRBD2. Germline V gene lookup returns CDR1 SEHNR and CDR2 FQNEAQ (reference sequence). J lost 5 bases, V lost 3 bases, and 12 bases had no gene match. The CDR3 sequence is 17 residues long. CDR3 DNA: TGTGCCAGCAGCTTTGAAGTAGCGGGGGGAGTAAGGGAGACCCAGTACTTC. It codes for CASSFEVAGGVRETQYF.

J is TRBJ1-1 and V is TRBV25-1, with a tentative D call TRBD1 (5 bases). Germline values: CDR1 MGHDK, CDR2 SYGVNS. Between the trimmed V and J ends, which lost 5 bases and 1 base, there was a span of 8 bases. This CDR3 region has 13 residues. The CDR3 reads CASSTGANTEAFF. The CDR3 DNA reads TGTGCCAGCAGTACAGGAGCGAACACTGAAGCTTTCTTT.

CDR3 residues: CASSLGGSTEAFF. The CDR3 bases are TGTGCCAGCAGTTTAGGAGGGAGTACTGAAGCTTTCTTT. The rearrangement uses TRBV27 and TRBJ1-1, with unresolved D. The CDR3 covers 13 residues. The V end lost 2 bases, the J end lost 5 bases, and 9 bases lay between the germline ends. Germline assignment: CDR1 MNHEY and CDR2 SMNVEV (reference sequence).

The chain joins TRBV28 to TRBJ1-1; D remains unclear. CDR1 is MDHEN, CDR2 SYDVKM, per germline. The CDR3 spans 13 residues. V gave up 6 bases and J gave up 5 bases, with 13 bases separating them. CDR3 DNA: TGTGCCAGCAGCGAGGGAGGGAGGACTGAAGCTTTCTTT. Its translation: CASSEGGRTEAFF.

This chain connects TRBV7-8 to TRBJ1-5, with TRBD1 identical over 12 bases. The CDR3 length is 19 residues. J gave up 5 bases and V 5 bases, and 16 bases lay outside the gene matches. From germline, CDR1 is SGHVS and CDR2 FQNEAQ. The DNA of the CDR3 is TGTGCCAGCAGCCTCCGGGACAGGGGGCGCCTTGGGAGTTATCAGCCCCAGCATTTT. This codes for CASSLRDRGRLGSYQPQHF.

V gene TRBV5-1 combines with J gene TRBJ2-7, with 7 nucleotides matching TRBD1. Germline assignment: CDR1 SGHRS and CDR2 YFSETQ. The V gene end was trimmed by 4 bases and the J gene end by 2 bases; junction bases not matched to a gene: 6. The CDR3 has 14 residues. The CDR3 DNA is TGCGCCAGCAGCGCCGACAGGGCCACCTACGAGCAGTACTTC. As protein: CASSADRATYEQYF.

Only a few counts were recorded for this clone. The chain carries TRBV2 and TRBJ1-6; no reliable D call. The length of the CDR3 is 14 residues. Trimming removed 7 bases from V and 10 bases from J, with 17 bases in between. The germline gives CDR1 SNHLY, CDR2 FYNNEI. CDR3 region: CASNRQVLSSPLHF. CDR3 bases: TGTGCCAGCAATAGGCAGGTTCTGTCGTCACCCCTCCACTTT. The full variable domain, rest sourced from reference TRBV2 and TRBJ1-6, is EPEVTQTPSHQVTQMGQEVILRCVPISNHLYFYWYRQILGQKVEFLVSFYNNEISEKSEIFDDQFSVERPDGSNFTLKIRSTKLEDSAMYFCASNRQVLSSPLHFGNGTRLTVT.

This rearrangement joins TRBV21-1 to TRBJ2-5; the D call TRBD2 from the table was never checked on the DNA. TRBV21-1 is marked as a pseudogene. This CDR3 has 12 residues. In DNA form, the CDR3 reads TGTGCCAGCAGCAACCCCCCGGAGACCCAGTACTTC. Its protein is CASSNPPETQYF.

This clone was counted once. The chain couples TRBV12-3 or TRBV12-4 to TRBJ1-5, with TRBD1 matching over 10 bases. The V and J ends lost 3 bases and 7 bases, in that order; junction bases with no gene match: 0. The CDR3 runs 13 residues. The CDR3, as DNA: TGTGCCAGCAGTTTGACAGGGGGCCAGCCCCAGCATTTT. Its protein is CASSLTGGQPQHF.

The J gene is TRBJ2-5, the V gene TRBV6-5; possibly TRBD2 for D (5 bases). Germline V lookup: CDR1 MNHEY, CDR2 SVGAGI. V lost 7 bases, J lost 5 bases, and 17 bases lay in between. The CDR3 has 14 residues. The chain's CDR3 is CASIEGGLLETQYF. In nucleotides, the CDR3 is TGTGCCAGCATAGAGGGCGGGCTTTTGGAGACCCAGTACTTC.

The chain combines TRBV7-3 with TRBJ1-4; D ambiguous. The length of the CDR3 is 15 residues. Looked up from germline, CDR1 is SGHTA and CDR2 is FQGTGA. Trimming took off 4 bases at V and 2 bases at J, with 11 bases between the two ends. The CDR3 DNA follows: TGTGCCAGCAGCTCCCCAGTAACCACTAATGAAAAACTGTTTTTT. Residues: CASSSPVTTNEKLFF.